Shown below are 13 T cell receptor beta chains from a single sample sequenced in a study of somatic mutations in cytotoxic T cells in rheumatoid arthritis. The data were produced by immunoSEQ multiplex PCR, yet TCRdb's version contains in-frame clones alone and is incomplete. In the table there are 12,000 or so clones, 83% of which are singletons. The sequenced material came from CD8+ T cells sorted from blood. Receptors originate from a woman aged 55-69 years in good health.

The chain combines TRBV27 with TRBJ2-5, with 13 bases that match TRBD2. After removal of 6 bases from V and 5 bases from J, the junction contained 6 bases not matched to a gene. Germline CDR1 MNHEY, CDR2 SMNVEV (reference sequence). There are 15 residues in the CDR3. CDR3 bases: TGTGCCAGCAGCCGGACTAGCGGGAGATCTGAGACCCAGTACTTC. Translating gives CASSRTSGRSETQYF.

The rearrangement uses TRBV7-2 and TRBJ2-5; unclear D gene. V lost 3 bases and J 3 bases, leaving 2 bases between the germline ends. Germline V gives CDR1 SGHTA, CDR2 FQGNSA. This CDR3 comprises 11 residues. CDR3 sequence reads: CASSFKETQYF. CDR3 bases: TGTGCCAGCAGCTTCAAAGAGACCCAGTACTTC.

Remarks on this clone: Other DNA sequences of this sample code for an identical CDR3. The rearrangement joins TRBV27 to TRBJ2-1; D not certain. The CDR3 sequence is 13 residues long. CDR1 MNHEY and CDR2 SMNVEV come from the germline V gene (reference sequence). V lost 0 bases to trimming and J lost 7 bases, with 7 bases between them. This CDR3 is CASSLSHRNEQFF. DNA of the CDR3: TGTGCCAGCAGTTTATCGCACCGGAATGAGCAGTTCTTC.

CDR3 sequence reads: CASSIVAGENSNQPQHF. For the CDR3, the DNA is TGTGCCAGTAGTATAGTCGCAGGTGAGAATAGCAATCAGCCCCAGCATTTT. The chain employs TRBV19 and TRBJ1-5; no reliable D call. The CDR3 totals 17 residues. V lost 1 base and J 0 bases, leaving 13 bases between the germline ends. The germline CDR1 and CDR2 sequences are LNHDA and SQIVND (reference sequence).

The rearrangement links TRBV9 to TRBJ2-2; TRBD2 matches 10 bases. CDR1 and CDR2 from the germline V gene are SGDLS and YYNGEE. Unmatched junction bases numbered 15, after V lost 0 bases and J lost 4 bases. There are 20 residues in the CDR3. CDR3 in amino acids: CASSVEGPGSGGAVTGELFF. The CDR3 region has the DNA TGTGCCAGCAGCGTAGAGGGCCCCGGAAGCGGGGGGGCTGTCACCGGGGAGCTGTTTTTT.

Turning to this clone: This CDR3 is also generated by other DNA sequences in the sample. DNA for the CDR3: TGTGCCAGCAGCTCCAGTGGTGGGGAGGTTGGGGATACGCAGTATTTT. Residues: CASSSSGGEVGDTQYF. V usage is TRBV9 and J usage is TRBJ2-3; D perhaps matches TRBD2 (6 bases). In germline, CDR1 is SGDLS, CDR2 YYNGEE. The CDR3 is made up of 16 amino acids. The V and J ends lost 4 bases and 6 bases respectively, with 21 bases between them.

V usage is TRBV6-1 and J usage is TRBJ2-1; 7 positions agree with TRBD2. The CDR3 covers 16 residues. Germline V gene lookup returns CDR1 MNHNS and CDR2 SASEGT. V gave up 4 bases and J gave up 0 bases; unmatched junction bases: 6. The DNA for the CDR3 is TGTGCCAGCAGTGTTCAGGCGGGGGACTCCTACAATGAGCAGTTCTTC. This translates into CASSVQAGDSYNEQFF.

The rearrangement joins TRBV9 to TRBJ2-3; D perhaps matches TRBD1 (5 bases). The ends were cut back, 0 bases at V and 2 bases at J, with 10 bases in the middle. The CDR3 length is 15 residues. CDR1 and CDR2 (germline): SGDLS, YYNGEE. CDR3 in amino acids: CASSVEGVPTDTQYF. The CDR3 nucleotides are TGTGCCAGCAGCGTAGAAGGGGTCCCCACAGATACGCAGTATTTT. The full variable domain, its missing parts supplied by reference TRBV9 and TRBJ2-3, is DSGVTQTPKHLITATGQRVTLRCSPRSGDLSVYWYQQSLDQGLQFLIQYYNGEERAKGNILERFSAQQFPDLHSELNLSSLELGDSALYFCASSVEGVPTDTQYFGPGTRLTVL.

The CDR3 protein is CASTRAAAGNTEAFF. The CDR3 DNA is TGTGCCAGCACCCGGGCCGCTGCGGGGAACACTGAAGCTTTCTTT. The chain joins TRBV28 to TRBJ1-1, with D unclear. CDR3 size: 15 residues. The V and J ends lost 7 bases and 1 base respectively, with 16 bases between them. Per the germline V gene, CDR1 is MDHEN and CDR2 is SYDVKM. The complete variable domain, with remaining parts taken from reference TRBV28 and TRBJ1-1, reads DVKVTQSSRYLVKRTGEKVFLECVQDMDHENMFWYRQDPGLGLRLIYFSYDVKMKEKGDIPEGYSVSREKKERFSLILESASTNQTSMYLCASTRAAAGNTEAFFGQGTRLTVV.

V is TRBV7-9 and J is TRBJ1-6; unclear D gene. Looked up from germline, CDR1 is SEHNR and CDR2 is FQNEAQ (reference sequence). V lost 1 base, J lost 14 bases, and 15 bases lay in between. The CDR3 has 14 residues. This CDR3 reads CASSLGADSATLHF. CDR3 nucleotide sequence: TGTGCCAGCAGCTTAGGGGCTGATTCGGCCACCCTCCACTTT.

CDR3 sequence: CASSLWAGAENEQFF. The CDR3 nucleotides read TGCGCCAGCAGCTTGTGGGCGGGGGCCGAAAATGAGCAGTTCTTC. The V and J genes are TRBV5-1 and TRBJ2-1; a weak D match, TRBD2 (7 bases). The germline CDR1 and CDR2 sequences are SGHRS and YFSETQ. The CDR3 totals 15 residues. Trimming shortened V by 1 base and J by 7 bases, and 15 bases separated the two germline ends.

This rearrangement joins TRBV30 to TRBJ2-2; D gene uncertain. Germline CDR1 is GTSNPN and CDR2 is SVGIG (reference sequence). The V gene lost 6 bases and the J gene lost 4 bases, with 12 bases spanning the gap. The length of the CDR3 is 13 residues. For the CDR3, the DNA is TGTGCCTGTTCCCCTGGGCGCACCGGGGAGCTGTTTTTT. Its protein product is CACSPGRTGELFF.

CDR3 amino acids: CASSYDRGGNTIYF. CDR3 nucleotide sequence: TGTGCCAGCAGCTATGACAGGGGTGGAAACACCATATATTTT. The chain recombines TRBV5-4 with TRBJ1-3; 8 positions match TRBD1. The CDR3 covers 14 residues. The germline V gene has CDR1 SGHNT and CDR2 YYREEE (reference sequence). V lost 3 bases, J lost 3 bases, and 2 bases stayed unmatched.